This TCR beta chain was sequenced for a study of blood T cells in healthy people across ages. Every donor contributed about 10 milliliters of peripheral blood by blood draw. Researchers report isolating at least 6.5 million PBMCs per sample. Using a J-beta primer mix together with a sample-barcoded 5' primer, a second PCR was run for about 6 to 12 cycles. Each CDR3 protein is one row after TCRdb ran MiXCR on the 5' RACE reads. Found here are roughly 1.5 million distinct CDR3 sequences, about 45% of them singletons; the top ten hold more than 4%. Germline V gene sequence: CDR1 MNHEY, CDR2 SVGAGI. Trimming pared 2 bases from V and 1 base from J, leaving 15 bases between. This CDR3 has 16 amino acids.

This chain connects TRBV6-5 to TRBJ2-7; the D gene is possibly TRBD2 (5 bases). What was sequenced was blood. This clonotype was sampled from a woman younger than 35 in good health. The CDR3 nucleotides read TGTGCCAGCAGTTACGAGGGTCTAGACCATTCCTACGAGCAGTACTTC. It specifies CASSYEGLDHSYEQYF.